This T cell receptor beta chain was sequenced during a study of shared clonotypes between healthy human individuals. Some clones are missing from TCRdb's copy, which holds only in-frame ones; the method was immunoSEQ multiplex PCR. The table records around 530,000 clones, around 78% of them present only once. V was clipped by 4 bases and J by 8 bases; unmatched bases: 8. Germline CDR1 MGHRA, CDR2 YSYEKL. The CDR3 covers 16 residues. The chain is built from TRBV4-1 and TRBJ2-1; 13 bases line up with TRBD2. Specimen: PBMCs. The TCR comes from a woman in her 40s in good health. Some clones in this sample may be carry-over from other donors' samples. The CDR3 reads CASSLGLAGAMYEQFF. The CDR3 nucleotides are TGCGCCAGCAGCCTAGGACTAGCGGGAGCCATGTATGAGCAGTTCTTC.